This is a list of T cell receptor beta chains from one sample in a study of cytomegalovirus exposure and HLA in healthy donors. Data came from immunoSEQ multiplex PCR; TCRdb stores just in-frame clones and leaves some out. The data show under 150,000 clones, about 72% seen once. The sample consisted of PBMCs. These receptors were collected from a man aged 35-49 years in good health and CMV-seronegative. Both conserved end residues are part of each CDR3. D genes are given only for firm matches. Clone size is given for some rows only: seen once, a few or many times, or a class if the clone is expanded.

j_gene	v_gene	abundance	d_gene	CDR3aa	CDR3nt
TRBJ1-2	TRBV6-5	NA	TRBD1	CASSSDRDGYYGYTF	TGTGCCAGCAGCTCCGACAGGGACGGATACTATGGCTACACCTTC
TRBJ2-2	TRBV5-6	NA	NA	CASSLWRYTGELFF	TGTGCCAGCAGCTTGTGGAGATACACCGGGGAGCTGTTTTTT
TRBJ1-2	TRBV6-1	NA	NA	CASSELNNYGYTF	TGTGCCAGCAGTGAATTAAATAACTATGGCTACACCTTC
TRBJ2-7	TRBV28	NA	NA	CASSLLVGGGSYEQYF	TGTGCCAGCAGCCTCCTGGTGGGAGGGGGTTCCTACGAGCAGTACTTC
TRBJ1-1	TRBV27	few	NA	CASSLTGLARYAFF	TGTGCCAGCAGTTTAACGGGACTGGCTAGATATGCTTTCTTT
TRBJ1-3	TRBV15	NA	TRBD1	CATSRATQGVSGNTIYF	TGTGCCACCAGCAGAGCCACCCAGGGGGTCTCTGGAAACACCATATATTTT
TRBJ2-7	TRBV18	NA	NA	CASSPLITGTTYEQYF	TGTGCCAGCTCACCACTTATTACAGGGACCACCTACGAGCAGTACTTC
TRBJ2-3	TRBV6-5	NA	TRBD1	CASSSRGPGSTDTQYF	TGTGCCAGCAGTTCTAGGGGGCCAGGCAGCACAGATACGCAGTATTTT
TRBJ2-1	TRBV10-3	few	TRBD1	CAIRTGTGVLGGIHNEQFF	TGTGCCATCAGGACCGGGACAGGGGTATTGGGGGGGATTCACAATGAGCAGTTCTTC
TRBJ2-7	TRBV7-8	NA	NA	CASSSRQSSGAEQYF	TGTGCCAGCAGCTCGAGACAGTCCTCAGGGGCCGAGCAGTACTTC
TRBJ2-2	TRBV4-3	NA	NA	CASSQRAGANTGELFF	TGCGCCAGCAGCCAACGGGCAGGGGCGAACACCGGGGAGCTGTTTTTT
TRBJ2-2	TRBV7-3	NA	TRBD2	CASSSSPLAGGLTGELFF	TGTGCCAGCAGCTCCTCCCCCCTAGCGGGGGGGCTCACCGGGGAGCTGTTTTTT
TRBJ1-5	TRBV7-3	NA	NA	CASSSNPLRGPYSNQPQHF	TGTGCCAGCAGCTCCAATCCCCTCAGGGGCCCGTATAGCAATCAGCCCCAGCATTTT
TRBJ2-5	TRBV7-2	NA	NA	CASRQTGRETQYF	TGTGCCAGCAGGCAAACAGGGCGAGAGACCCAGTACTTC
TRBJ2-7	TRBV18	NA	NA	CASSPGGTDYEQYF	TGTGCCAGCTCACCTGGAGGGACAGACTACGAGCAGTACTTC
TRBJ1-1	TRBV7-2	NA	NA	CASSLAGDTEAFF	TGTGCCAGCAGCTTAGCAGGGGACACTGAAGCTTTCTTT
TRBJ2-7	TRBV27	few	TRBD2	CASSPLTSDYEQYF	TGTGCCAGCAGTCCTTTGACTAGCGACTACGAGCAGTACTTC
TRBJ1-1	TRBV19	once	TRBD1	CASQDGTGGLNTEAFF	TGTGCCAGTCAAGACGGGACAGGGGGTTTGAACACTGAAGCTTTCTTT
TRBJ1-5	TRBV29-1	NA	NA	CSAKWGSNQPQHF	TGCAGCGCCAAGTGGGGCAGTAATCAGCCCCAGCATTTT
TRBJ1-5	TRBV7-3	NA	NA	CASSLTMILTSGNQPQHF	TGTGCCAGCAGCTTAACAATGATATTAACCTCAGGCAATCAGCCCCAGCATTTT
TRBJ1-2	TRBV7-8	once	NA	CASSLSTDNYGYTF	TGTGCCAGCAGCTTATCGACAGATAACTATGGCTACACCTTC
TRBJ2-7	TRBV5-1	once	NA	CASSFVQPNIEQYF	TGCGCCAGCAGCTTCGTACAGCCTAATATCGAGCAGTACTTC
TRBJ2-7	TRBV2	NA	TRBD1	CASSDVRGYEQYF	TGTGCCAGCAGTGATGTCAGGGGGTACGAGCAGTACTTC
TRBJ1-1	TRBV5-1	NA	TRBD1	CASSFQQGADTEAFF	TGCGCCAGCAGCTTTCAACAGGGGGCGGACACTGAAGCTTTCTTT
TRBJ2-7	TRBV4-3	NA	NA	CASSQDDTSYYEQYF	TGCGCCAGCAGCCAAGATGACACGTCCTACTACGAGCAGTACTTC
TRBJ2-3	TRBV6-6	once	NA	CASSSSTGGFADTQYF	NA
TRBJ1-2	TRBV28	NA	NA	CASAVAPGGYTF	TGTGCCAGCGCCGTAGCTCCTGGGGGCTACACCTTC
TRBJ2-1	TRBV7-2	few	TRBD1	CASSPSGGQGDNEQFF	TGTGCCAGCAGCCCCTCAGGGGGACAGGGAGACAATGAGCAGTTCTTC
TRBJ2-7	TRBV6-5	NA	NA	CASSYSPDSYEQYF	TGTGCCAGCAGTTACTCCCCGGACAGCTACGAGCAGTACTTC
TRBJ2-1	TRBV2	NA	TRBD2	CASSPLAPGAGLANPSSYNEQFF	TGTGCCAGCAGCCCCCTGGCCCCGGGGGCGGGACTAGCGAACCCGAGCTCCTACAATGAGCAGTTCTTC
TRBJ2-2	TRBV5-4	NA	TRBD1	CASSFPRTGKMTGELFF	TGTGCCAGCAGCTTTCCTAGGACAGGGAAAATGACCGGGGAGCTGTTTTTT
TRBJ2-3	TRBV9	NA	NA	CASSPPSTDTQYF	TGTGCCAGCAGCCCCCCCTCCACAGATACGCAGTATTTT
TRBJ2-3	TRBV2	NA	NA	CASSERRGWSQYF	TGTGCCAGCAGTGAACGGCGGGGTTGGTCGCAGTATTTT
TRBJ1-2	TRBV2	NA	NA	CASSNEVGGFENYGYTF	TGTGCCAGCAGTAACGAAGTGGGGGGTTTCGAGAACTATGGCTACACCTTC
TRBJ2-5	TRBV30	few	NA	CAWSVRGQETQYF	TGTGCCTGGAGTGTACGGGGCCAAGAGACCCAGTACTTC
TRBJ1-1	TRBV29-1	NA	NA	CSCRAPTEAFF	TGCAGCTGTCGAGCTCCCACTGAAGCTTTCTTT
TRBJ1-1	TRBV5-6	few	TRBD1	CASSLPWQGAAEAFF	TGTGCCAGCAGCTTGCCTTGGCAGGGGGCCGCTGAAGCTTTCTTT
TRBJ2-7	TRBV11-3	NA	NA	CASSFRVYDEQYF	TGTGCCAGCAGCTTCCGGGTTTACGACGAGCAGTACTTC
TRBJ2-3	TRBV4-3	few	TRBD2	CASSQGTSDTDTQYF	TGCGCCAGCAGCCAAGGGACTAGCGACACAGATACGCAGTATTTT
TRBJ1-2	TRBV9	NA	NA	CASSSPRGGYTF	TGTGCCAGCAGCTCCCCGCGAGGGGGCTACACCTTC
TRBJ2-5	TRBV11-2	NA	TRBD2	CASSLPSGGLEETQYF	TGTGCCAGCAGCTTACCAAGCGGGGGGCTCGAAGAGACCCAGTACTTC
TRBJ2-5	TRBV7-9	NA	TRBD2	CASSPGGYQETQYF	TGTGCCAGCAGCCCCGGGGGGTACCAAGAGACCCAGTACTTC
TRBJ1-2	TRBV5-1	few	NA	CASSLAGGSTYGYTF	TGCGCCAGCAGCTTGGCCGGGGGGTCCACCTATGGCTACACCTTC
TRBJ2-7	TRBV12-5	NA	TRBD1	CASGLVLVPAYRDREYEQYF	TGTGCTAGTGGTTTGGTCCTGGTGCCCGCTTACCGGGACAGGGAATACGAGCAGTACTTC
TRBJ2-7	TRBV5-4	few	TRBD1	CASSPGTGVFSYEQYF	TGTGCCAGCAGCCCAGGGACAGGCGTCTTTTCCTACGAGCAGTACTTC
TRBJ1-2	TRBV7-6	NA	TRBD1	CASSRDPGQADPYYGYTF	TGTGCCAGCAGCCGGGATCCGGGACAGGCCGACCCCTACTATGGCTACACCTTC
TRBJ2-5	TRBV5-1	NA	NA	CASSWTTQETQYF	TGCGCCAGCAGCTGGACTACCCAAGAGACCCAGTACTTC
TRBJ1-5	TRBV6-5	few	NA	CASSYIGGEPQHF	TGTGCCAGCAGTTACATCGGGGGAGAGCCCCAGCATTTT
TRBJ1-2	TRBV7-9	NA	NA	CASSSYGEEGYGYTF	TGTGCCAGCAGCTCTTATGGGGAGGAGGGCTATGGCTACACCTTC
TRBJ2-2	TRBV5-4	NA	TRBD2	CASSPGLASRNTGELFF	TGTGCCAGCAGCCCGGGACTAGCGAGTCGAAACACCGGGGAGCTGTTTTTT
TRBJ1-3	TRBV7-2	once	NA	CASSRGVGVGSGNTIYF	TGTGCCAGCAGCCGTGGGGTAGGGGTCGGCTCTGGAAACACCATATATTTT
TRBJ2-1	TRBV15	NA	TRBD2	CATSRGVGLAGVEQFF	TGTGCCACCAGCAGGGGTGTTGGACTAGCGGGAGTTGAGCAGTTCTTC
TRBJ1-1	TRBV5-1	NA	NA	CASSESGVEAFF	TGCGCCAGCAGCGAATCCGGGGTTGAAGCTTTCTTT
TRBJ2-1	TRBV9	NA	NA	CASSVGGGRDRNEQFF	TGTGCCAGCAGCGTAGGAGGGGGGAGGGATCGCAATGAGCAGTTCTTC
TRBJ1-1	TRBV6-1	NA	NA	CASSGSTANTEAFF	TGTGCCAGCAGTGGATCGACAGCGAACACTGAAGCTTTCTTT
TRBJ2-1	TRBV19	once	NA	CASSIETPSYNEQFF	TGTGCCAGTAGTATCGAGACTCCCTCCTACAATGAGCAGTTCTTC
TRBJ2-7	TRBV4-1	NA	TRBD2	CASSRALAGGTYEQYF	TGCGCCAGCAGTCGAGCGTTAGCGGGGGGTACCTACGAGCAGTACTTC
TRBJ1-6	TRBV13	NA	TRBD1	CASSTRGRGSPLNF	TGTGCCAGCAGCACCAGGGGGCGCGGCTCACCCCTCAACTTT
TRBJ1-5	TRBV6-1	few	NA	CASSERGDQPQHF	TGTGCCAGCAGTGAGCGGGGGGATCAGCCCCAGCATTTT